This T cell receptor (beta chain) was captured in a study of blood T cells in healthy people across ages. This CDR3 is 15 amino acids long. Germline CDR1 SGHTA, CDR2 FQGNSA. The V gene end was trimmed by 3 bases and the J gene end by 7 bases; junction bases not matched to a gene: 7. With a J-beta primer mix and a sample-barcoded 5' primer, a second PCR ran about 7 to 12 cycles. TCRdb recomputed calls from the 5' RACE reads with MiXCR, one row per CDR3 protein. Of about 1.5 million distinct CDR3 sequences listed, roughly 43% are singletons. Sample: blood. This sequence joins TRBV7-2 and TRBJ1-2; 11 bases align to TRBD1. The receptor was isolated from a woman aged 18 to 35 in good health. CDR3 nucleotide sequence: TGTGCCAGCAGCTTGGGGGACAGGGGGTATGGTGGCTACACCTTC. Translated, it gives CASSLGDRGYGGYTF.